The 24 T cell receptor beta chains below all came from one sample that was sequenced in a study of shared clonotypes between healthy human individuals. Measured with immunoSEQ multiplex PCR; TCRdb has only the in-frame clones, and not every one. This sample has over a million clones, with approximately 98.5% found just once. Sequencing input: naive CD4+ T cells sorted from blood. This sample's subset: CD45RA+ positively selected. Receptors were obtained from a man aged 30 to 39 in good health.

The rearrangement joins TRBV5-1 to TRBJ1-1, with 9 bases matching TRBD1. V lost 4 bases, J lost 4 bases, and 11 bases stayed unmatched. Germline V gene data show CDR1 as SGHRS and CDR2 as YFSETQ. The CDR3 length is 16 residues. The CDR3 spells CASSTRQGVLITEAFF. For the CDR3, the DNA is TGCGCCAGCAGCACCAGACAGGGGGTTTTGATCACTGAAGCTTTCTTT.

This rearrangement joins TRBV7-2 to TRBJ1-3; D not certain. Germline loops: CDR1 SGHTA, CDR2 FQGNSA. The ends were cut back, 4 bases at V and 6 bases at J, with 10 bases in the middle. This CDR3 contains 13 residues. CDR3 nucleotide sequence: TGTGCCAGCAGCTATAATTTGAAAAACACCATATATTTT. As protein: CASSYNLKNTIYF.

V gene TRBV5-6 combines with J gene TRBJ2-7; no reliable D call. This CDR3 is built from 14 residues. Trimming cost V 0 bases and J 0 bases, with 7 bases left between them. Germline V CDR1 and CDR2: SGHDT, YYEEEE. The CDR3 DNA is TGTGCCAGCAGCTTGGCCAGGAGCTCCTACGAGCAGTACTTC. This encodes CASSLARSSYEQYF.

The CDR3 reads CASSLGGAGQYF. The CDR3, as DNA: TGTGCCAGCAGCTTGGGGGGTGCGGGGCAGTACTTC. The chain joins TRBV5-5 to TRBJ2-7; D might be TRBD2 (5 bases). Trimming removed 0 bases at V and 9 bases at J, with 10 bases between. The CDR3 totals 12 residues. In germline, CDR1 is SGHKS, CDR2 YYEKEE (reference sequence).

This clone has just one count. The chain has TRBV19 and TRBJ1-1; D is uncertain. CDR1 and CDR2 (germline): LNHDA, SQIVND (reference sequence). The CDR3 sequence is 14 residues long. V was trimmed by 3 bases and J by 5 bases, leaving 13 bases between them. Here the CDR3 DNA reads TGTGCCAGTAGTATTAGGTTCCGTAAAACTGAAGCTTTCTTT. As protein: CASSIRFRKTEAFF. The whole variable domain, remainder taken from reference TRBV19 and TRBJ1-1, is DGGITQSPKYLFRKEGQNVTLSCEQNLNHDAMYWYRQDPGQGLRLIYYSQIVNDFQKGDIAEGYSVSREKKESFPLTVTSAQKNPTAFYLCASSIRFRKTEAFFGQGTRLTVV.

The genes are TRBV6-6 and TRBJ2-7; D is ambiguous. V gave up 6 bases and J gave up 5 bases, with 8 bases separating them. There are 11 residues in the CDR3. The germline V gene encodes CDR1 MNHNY and CDR2 SVGAGI (reference sequence). In DNA, the CDR3 is TGTGCCAGCAGCCCAAGGGACGAGCAGTACTTC. The encoded protein is CASSPRDEQYF.

V gene TRBV2 combines with J gene TRBJ2-1; D gene unclear. Germline CDR1 is SNHLY and CDR2 is FYNNEI. This CDR3 contains 16 residues. Trimming stripped 2 bases from V and 0 bases from J, with 11 bases between. The CDR3 reads CASSEIEISSYNEQFF. CDR3 coding DNA: TGTGCCAGCAGTGAAATAGAAATTAGCTCCTACAATGAGCAGTTCTTC.

The J gene is TRBJ2-7, the V gene TRBV15; 15 bases are shared with TRBD2. The germline CDR1 and CDR2 sequences are LNHNV and YYDKDF (reference sequence). The CDR3 totals 16 residues. Trimming cost V 3 bases and J 5 bases; bases outside gene matches: 5. The CDR3 loop reads CATSRGLAGGENEQYF. In nucleotides, the CDR3 is TGTGCCACCAGCAGGGGACTAGCGGGAGGTGAGAACGAGCAGTACTTC. The full variable domain, its missing parts supplied by reference TRBV15 and TRBJ2-7, is DAMVIQNPRYQVTQFGKPVTLSCSQTLNHNVMYWYQQKSSQAPKLLFHYYDKDFNNEADTPDNFQSRRPNTSFCFLDIRSPGLGDTAMYLCATSRGLAGGENEQYFGPGTRLTVT.

The rearrangement links TRBV10-1 to TRBJ1-2; D unresolved. The CDR3 sequence is 13 residues long. Germline V gives CDR1 WNHNN, CDR2 SYGVQD (reference sequence). Trimming took 0 bases from V and 8 from J, leaving 10 bases between them. CDR3 amino acids: CASSESRGKGYTF. CDR3 nucleotide sequence: TGCGCCAGCAGTGAGTCGAGAGGGAAAGGCTACACCTTC.

In regard to this clone: The sample holds other DNA sequences that translate to the same CDR3. CDR3 nucleotides: TGCGCCAGCAGCCTGCAGGGGGCAGATACGCAGTATTTT. The encoded protein is CASSLQGADTQYF. The rearrangement links TRBV5-1 to TRBJ2-3, with 7 bases matching TRBD1. The germline V gene encodes CDR1 SGHRS and CDR2 YFSETQ. V lost 4 bases, J lost 4 bases, and 3 bases stayed unmatched. The CDR3 is made up of 13 amino acids.

In the case of this clone: Additional DNA sequences in this sample encode the identical CDR3. The chain is built from TRBV5-1 and TRBJ2-7; 16 bases map to TRBD2. The J segment lost 1 base and the V segment lost 5 bases, leaving 9 bases of the junction unmatched. This CDR3 has 18 residues. Germline CDR1 SGHRS, CDR2 YFSETQ. Written as DNA, the CDR3 is TGCGCCAGCAGTTCGGGACTAGCGGGAGGGCCTGGTTCCTACGAGCAGTACTTC. Translating it yields CASSSGLAGGPGSYEQYF.

In nucleotides, the CDR3 is TGTGCCAGCAGCGTAGAATCATCAGCGGGACGATCAAATGGCTACAATGAGCAGTTCTTC. Its protein product is CASSVESSAGRSNGYNEQFF. The V and J genes are TRBV9 and TRBJ2-1; 7 nucleotides line up with TRBD2. J was trimmed by 3 bases and V by 0 bases; bases with no gene match: 18. The CDR3 covers 20 residues. The germline CDR1 and CDR2 sequences are SGDLS and YYNGEE.

The chain couples TRBV14 to TRBJ2-7, with D tentatively TRBD2 (7 bases). V lost 4 bases and J 2 bases, leaving 18 bases between the germline ends. The CDR3 is 16 amino acids. The V gene's germline CDR1 is SGHDN and CDR2 FVKESK. The CDR3 region has the DNA TGTGCCAGCAGCCCCTTGAGGGGGGGGCAACCCTACGAGCAGTACTTC. Its translation: CASSPLRGGQPYEQYF.

The chain has TRBV4-2 and TRBJ2-3; TRBD2 matches at 10 bases. CDR3 length equals 16 residues. V was clipped by 3 bases and J by 1 base; unmatched bases: 4. The germline V gene encodes CDR1 LGHNA and CDR2 YNFKEQ. The CDR3 spells CASSHFGTSGTDTQYF. CDR3 sequence (DNA): TGTGCCAGCAGCCACTTCGGGACTAGCGGCACAGATACGCAGTATTTT.

This chain's CDR3 is CASSLAGREPRNEQFF. In nucleotides, the CDR3 is TGTGCCAGCAGCTTAGCTGGTCGGGAACCTCGGAATGAGCAGTTCTTC. The chain couples TRBV7-8 to TRBJ2-1, with D tentatively TRBD2 (5 bases). This CDR3 spans 16 amino acids. Germline CDR1 is SGHVS and CDR2 is FQNEAQ. V was trimmed by 0 bases and J by 7 bases, leaving 16 bases between them.

V is TRBV19 and J is TRBJ2-7; 7 nucleotides match TRBD1. Germline V gene sequence: CDR1 LNHDA, CDR2 SQIVND (reference sequence). This CDR3 spans 14 amino acids. The J segment lost 3 bases and the V segment lost 2 bases, leaving 4 bases of the junction unmatched. The CDR3 loop reads CASSIRGQDYEQYF. For the CDR3, the DNA is TGTGCCAGTAGTATACGCGGACAGGACTACGAGCAGTACTTC.

The chain uses TRBV11-2 and TRBJ2-7; no clear D gene. The CDR3 runs 17 residues. Per the germline V gene, CDR1 is SGHAT and CDR2 is FQNNGV. The germline V and J ends were trimmed by 1 base and 3 bases, with 19 bases remaining between them. The CDR3 is CASSLVITRRVNYEQYF. The CDR3, as DNA: TGTGCCAGCAGCTTAGTTATTACCAGAAGGGTTAACTACGAGCAGTACTTC.

This chain connects TRBV7-2 to TRBJ2-2; 8 bases are a match to TRBD2. Germline CDR1 and CDR2: SGHTA and FQGNSA. CDR3 length: 18 residues. After removal of 5 bases from V and 7 bases from J, the junction contained 18 bases not matched to a gene. CDR3 nucleotide sequence: TGTGCCAGCAGCCCCCATTTAGCGGGAACCGCGGTCGGCGGGGAGCTGTTTTTT. Its translation: CASSPHLAGTAVGGELFF.

The chain employs TRBV6-5 and TRBJ2-1; possibly TRBD2 for D (6 bases). V lost 8 bases, J lost 9 bases, and 17 bases lay in between. Germline CDR1 and CDR2: MNHEY and SVGAGI. The CDR3 runs to 13 residues. The CDR3 spells CASESGPDREQFF. CDR3 DNA sequence: TGTGCCAGCGAGAGCGGGCCTGATCGTGAGCAGTTCTTC.

The J gene is TRBJ2-1, the V gene TRBV5-1; 9 bases are shared with TRBD2. This CDR3 is 17 amino acids long. CDR1 and CDR2 (germline): SGHRS, YFSETQ. The V gene end was trimmed by 1 base and the J gene end by 9 bases; junction bases not matched to a gene: 14. For the CDR3, the DNA is TGCGCCAGCAGCTTGTCAGTAGCGGGAGCCTCCTTTGGTGAGCAGTTCTTC. Translating gives CASSLSVAGASFGEQFF.

This clone is a singleton in its sample. The chain couples TRBV29-1 to TRBJ1-1, with D tentatively TRBD1 (6 bases). The V end lost 4 bases, the J end lost 5 bases, and 23 bases lay between the germline ends. The CDR3 spans 16 residues. CDR1 is SQVTM and CDR2 is ANQGSEA in the germline V gene. This CDR3 is CSVVRDIIRRETEAFF. CDR3 sequence (DNA): TGCAGCGTTGTTAGGGACATAATTCGCCGGGAGACTGAAGCTTTCTTT. Filled out from reference TRBV29-1 and TRBJ1-1, the complete variable domain reads SAVISQKPSRDICQRGTSLTIQCQVDSQVTMMFWYRQQPGQSLTLIATANQGSEATYESGFVIDKFPISRPNLTFSTLTVSNMSPEDSSIYLCSVVRDIIRRETEAFFGQGTRLTVV.

V usage is TRBV6-4 and J usage is TRBJ1-1; 7 positions match TRBD1. The germline CDR1 and CDR2 sequences are MRHNA and SNTAGT. This CDR3 spans 15 amino acids. V shed 2 bases and J 1 base; nucleotides not matched to a gene: 4. The CDR3 coding sequence is TGTGCCAGCAGTGACGGGGGACAGAAGAACACTGAAGCTTTCTTT. It codes for CASSDGGQKNTEAFF.

The CDR3 sequence is CASSLVNRPNTEAFF. CDR3 coding DNA: TGTGCCAGCAGCTTAGTCAACAGACCAAACACTGAAGCTTTCTTT. V usage is TRBV7-2 and J usage is TRBJ1-1; D ambiguous. Trimming removed 1 base from V and 2 bases from J, with 11 bases in between. CDR3 length: 15 amino acids. Germline V gene sequence: CDR1 SGHTA, CDR2 FQGNSA.

This rearrangement joins TRBV5-6 to TRBJ2-5; D assignment may be TRBD1 or TRBD2 (5 bases each). The CDR3 has 17 amino acids. Germline CDR1 and CDR2: SGHDT and YYEEEE. Trimming left V 6 bases short and J 3 bases short, with 24 bases between. CDR3 in amino acids: CASTPRARFVGEETQYF. Written as DNA, the CDR3 is TGTGCCAGCACCCCACGGGCCAGATTCGTGGGGGAAGAGACCCAGTACTTC.